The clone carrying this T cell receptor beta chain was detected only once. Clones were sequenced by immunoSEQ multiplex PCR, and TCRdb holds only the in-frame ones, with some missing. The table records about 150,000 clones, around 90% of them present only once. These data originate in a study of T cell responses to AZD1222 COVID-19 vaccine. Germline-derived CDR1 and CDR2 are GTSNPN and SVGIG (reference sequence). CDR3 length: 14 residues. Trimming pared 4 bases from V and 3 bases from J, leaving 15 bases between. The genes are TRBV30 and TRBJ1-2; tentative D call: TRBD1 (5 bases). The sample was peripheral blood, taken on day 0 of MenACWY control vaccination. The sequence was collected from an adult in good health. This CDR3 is CAWKVKGLDYGYTF. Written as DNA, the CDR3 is TGTGCCTGGAAGGTGAAGGGGCTGGACTATGGCTACACCTTC.